This T cell receptor beta chain was sequenced during a study of blood T cell repertoires in COVID-19. Across the whole study: Spain, Italy and the United States supplied samples that represented acute and convalescent COVID-19. The analysed material was cDNA or gDNA that came from T cells, B-cell-depleted T cells, or PBMCs.

Followed over time, Seattle patients had been enrolled while infection was active. Authors' methods: Scientists estimated how many nucleated cells there were by amplifying reference gene primers. Data came from immunoSEQ multiplex PCR; TCRdb stores just in-frame clones and leaves some out. V and J calls and clone size come straight from that table; D and trimming were deduced from the DNA. The sample consists of approximately 300,000 clones, about nine tenths of them appearing once. From germline, CDR1 is ENHRY and CDR2 SYGVKD. This CDR3 has 16 amino acids. Trimming took 2 bases from V and 3 from J; bases not matched to a gene: 8.

The sample taken for sequencing was peripheral blood. The sequence was collected from a woman aged 30 to 39 with COVID-19, enrolled during active disease. V gene TRBV10-3 combines with J gene TRBJ2-7, with 9 bases identical to TRBD2. DNA of the CDR3: TGTGCCATCAGTGAGGCCCCACTAGCGGGCTACTACGAGCAGTACTTC. Protein sequence: CAISEAPLAGYYEQYF.